This is a list of T cell receptor beta chains from one sample in a study of T cell repertoires in cytomegalovirus infection. TCRdb reprocessed the reads via MiXCR and lists one record per CDR3 protein. The data contain more than 250,000 distinct CDR3 sequences, roughly 15% of them singletons. The specimen sequenced was PBMCs. The receptors come from a human donor in good health (CMV status not recorded). Some clones in this sample may be carry-over from other donors' samples. Each CDR3 is given with its conserved first and last residue. Fields, in order: CDR3 length, V gene, D gene, clone size, J gene, CDR3 protein, CDR3 DNA. D genes are given only for firm matches. Rows may omit the clone size; those that give it use once, few, many or a size class.

>14|TRBV6-2/TRBV6-3|TRBD2|.|TRBJ2-1
CASRSTSGAPEQFF
TGTGCCAGCAGATCGACTAGCGGGGCTCCTGAGCAGTTCTTC
>16|TRBV7-2|TRBD1|many|TRBJ1-2
CASSLVGTGGNYGYTF
TGTGCCAGCAGCCTAGTGGGGACAGGGGGTAACTATGGCTACACCTTC
>14|TRBV4-1|.|once|TRBJ1-6
CASSQPLRNSPLHF
TGCGCCAGCAGCCAACCCCTTCGGAATTCACCCCTCCACTTT
>13|TRBV9|.|few|TRBJ2-7
CASSVDVDYEQYF
TGTGCCAGCAGCGTAGACGTGGACTACGAGCAGTACTTC
>14|TRBV11-1|.|few|TRBJ1-1
CASSSTGWNTEAFF
TGTGCCAGCAGCTCAACAGGGTGGAACACTGAAGCTTTCTTT
>18|TRBV7-2|.|many|TRBJ1-1
CASSLVTLGASLNTEAFF
TGTGCCAGCAGCTTAGTAACGCTGGGGGCGAGTTTGAACACTGAAGCTTTCTTT
>15|TRBV20-1|TRBD1|.|TRBJ2-1
CSAKQGASSYNEQFF
TGCAGTGCAAAACAGGGGGCGAGCTCCTACAATGAGCAGTTCTTC
>14|TRBV27|.|many|TRBJ1-2
CASRTGQSNYGYTF
TGTGCCAGCAGGACAGGACAGAGTAACTATGGCTACACCTTC
>11|TRBV20-1|.|few|TRBJ2-3
CSQREADTQYF
TGCAGTCAAAGGGAGGCAGATACGCAGTATTTT
>16|TRBV6-4|TRBD1|many|TRBJ2-7
CASSGGKSVVGYEQYF
TGTGCCAGTTCAGGGGGCAAGTCGGTAGTGGGCTACGAGCAGTACTTC
>16|TRBV11-3|TRBD1|many|TRBJ2-1
CASSPFGTGDYNEQFF
TGTGCCAGCAGCCCGTTCGGGACAGGTGACTACAATGAGCAGTTCTTC
>18|TRBV19|TRBD1|many|TRBJ1-1
CASSIDPPLRQGDTEAFF
TGTGCCAGTAGTATAGATCCTCCACTACGACAGGGAGATACTGAAGCTTTCTTT
>15|TRBV7-3|TRBD2|many|TRBJ2-1
CASSQSGNSYNEQFF
TGTGCCAGCAGCCAGAGCGGGAATTCCTACAATGAGCAGTTCTTC
>13|TRBV28|.|few|TRBJ1-6
CASSRTRRSPLHF
TGTGCCAGCAGCCGAACTAGGCGGTCACCCCTCCACTTT